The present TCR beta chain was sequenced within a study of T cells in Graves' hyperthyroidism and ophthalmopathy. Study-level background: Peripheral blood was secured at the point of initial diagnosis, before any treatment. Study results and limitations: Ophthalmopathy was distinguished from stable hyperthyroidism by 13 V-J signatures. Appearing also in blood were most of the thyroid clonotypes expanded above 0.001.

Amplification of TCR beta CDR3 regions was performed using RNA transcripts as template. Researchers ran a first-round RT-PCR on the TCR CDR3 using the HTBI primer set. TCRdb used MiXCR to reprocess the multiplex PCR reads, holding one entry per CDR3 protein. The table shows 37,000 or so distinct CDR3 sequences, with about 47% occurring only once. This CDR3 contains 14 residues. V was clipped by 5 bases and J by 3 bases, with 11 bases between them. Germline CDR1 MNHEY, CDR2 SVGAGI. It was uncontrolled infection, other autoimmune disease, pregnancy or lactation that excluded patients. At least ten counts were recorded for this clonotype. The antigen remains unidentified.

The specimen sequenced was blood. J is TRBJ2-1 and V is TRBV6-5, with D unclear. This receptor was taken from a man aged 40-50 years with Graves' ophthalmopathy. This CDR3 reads CASSQRQRYNEQFF. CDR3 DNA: TGTGCCAGCAGTCAACGACAACGCTACAATGAGCAGTTCTTC.